Below, 27 T cell receptor beta chains from the same sample are listed, as sequenced in a study of blood T cell repertoires in COVID-19. Method: immunoSEQ multiplex PCR; TCRdb's copy keeps in-frame clones and lacks some. The sample gives fewer than 200,000 clones, less than 85% of which show up once; about 5.5% is in the top ten. The sequenced material came from PBMCs or T cells enriched from blood (not recorded which). Receptor source: a woman aged 60 to 75 with acute COVID-19.

The V and J genes are TRBV30 and TRBJ2-3, with 11 bases matching TRBD2. The CDR3 length is 14 residues. Per the germline V gene, CDR1 is GTSNPN and CDR2 is SVGIG (reference sequence). Trimming at V came to 8 bases and at J to 5 bases, leaving 9 bases not matched to a gene. The CDR3 protein is CALSGGAGVDTQYF. DNA for the CDR3: TGTGCCCTTAGCGGGGGGGCCGGGGTAGATACGCAGTATTTT. Using reference TRBV30 and TRBJ2-3 for the parts outside the CDR3, the full variable domain is SQTIHQWPATLVQPVGSPLSLECTVEGTSNPNLYWYRQAAGRGLQLLFYSVGIGQISSEVPQNLSASRPQDRQFILSSKKLLLSDSGFYLCALSGGAGVDTQYFGPGTRLTVL.

The chain carries TRBV6-5 and TRBJ2-1; 8 bases are a match to TRBD1. This CDR3 region has 13 residues. J gave up 10 bases and V 5 bases, and 7 bases lay outside the gene matches. Germline V gene lookup returns CDR1 MNHEY and CDR2 SVGAGI. In DNA, the CDR3 is TGTGCCAGCAGTCGGGGGCGGGACAGGGAGCAGTTCTTC. This encodes CASSRGRDREQFF.

Many counts were recorded for this clone. J is TRBJ2-2 and V is TRBV18; D call uncertain. The V end was cut by 6 bases, the J end by 5 bases, with 13 bases between. Germline V gene lookup returns CDR1 KGHSH and CDR2 LQKENI. The CDR3 extends over 14 amino acids. The CDR3 sequence is CASSPPGYTGELFF. CDR3 nucleotides: TGTGCCAGCTCCCCCCCAGGATATACCGGGGAGCTGTTTTTT.

The chain joins TRBV5-1 to TRBJ2-3; TRBD1 might be the D (5 bases). The CDR3 loop spans 13 amino acids. Germline CDR1 and CDR2: SGHRS and YFSETQ. V was clipped by 2 bases and J by 9 bases, with 13 bases between them. CDR3 DNA: TGCGCCAGCAGCTTAGGGTCGGCAGGGACGCAGTATTTT. Encoded protein: CASSLGSAGTQYF.

This rearrangement joins TRBV5-8 to TRBJ2-2; maybe TRBD1 (6 bases). The CDR3 sequence is 16 residues long. Germline V gene data show CDR1 as SGHTS and CDR2 as YDEGEE. V was shortened by 4 bases and J by 5 bases, with 18 bases between the two germline ends. The CDR3 is CASSHSRGRGTGELFF. CDR3 sequence (DNA): TGTGCCAGCAGCCATTCCAGGGGTCGGGGTACCGGGGAGCTGTTTTTT.

This clone was seen a few times. The genes are TRBV7-9 and TRBJ1-2; a possible D gene is TRBD1 (6 bases). Trimming removed 5 bases at V and 6 bases at J, with 13 bases between. CDR1 and CDR2 (germline): SEHNR, FQNEAQ (reference sequence). The CDR3 consists of 13 residues. CDR3 region: CASSRLQGHGYTF. The CDR3 DNA is TGTGCCAGCAGCAGGTTACAGGGACATGGCTACACCTTC.

The rearrangement joins TRBV5-1 to TRBJ2-7, with TRBD2 identical over 12 bases. The CDR3 has 17 amino acids. The V gene's germline CDR1 is SGHRS and CDR2 YFSETQ. After removal of 4 bases from V and 0 bases from J, the junction contained 8 bases not matched to a gene. The CDR3 here is CASSQGLAGLSSYEQYF. In DNA, the CDR3 is TGCGCCAGCAGCCAGGGACTAGCGGGCCTAAGCTCCTACGAGCAGTACTTC.

V and J are TRBV7-9 and TRBJ2-2; 7 bases agree with TRBD1. Germline V gene sequence: CDR1 SEHNR, CDR2 FQNEAQ (reference sequence). CDR3 length: 16 residues. V was clipped by 1 base and J by 0 bases; unmatched bases: 2. The CDR3 sequence: CASSLVGTANTGELFF. DNA of the CDR3: TGTGCCAGCAGCTTAGTAGGGACAGCGAACACCGGGGAGCTGTTTTTT.

The CDR3 sequence: CASSSRQGFEAFF. The CDR3 nucleotides read TGTGCCAGCAGTTCCCGACAGGGCTTTGAAGCTTTCTTT. The chain joins TRBV25-1 to TRBJ1-1; 7 nucleotides align to TRBD1. The V gene end was trimmed by 5 bases and the J gene end by 7 bases; junction bases not matched to a gene: 7. Germline CDR1 and CDR2: MGHDK and SYGVNS. The CDR3 length is 13 residues.

This clone was seen a handful of times. CDR3 DNA sequence: TGTGCCAGCAGCCAAGGACAGCGCCAGCCCCAGCATTTT. Translation: CASSQGQRQPQHF. The chain uses TRBV3-1 (or the pseudogene TRBV3-2) and TRBJ1-5, with D perhaps TRBD1 (5 bases). Trimming cost V 1 base and J 7 bases, with 8 bases left between them. The length of the CDR3 is 13 residues. Germline V lookup: CDR1 LGHDT, CDR2 YNNKEL (reference sequence).

The gene calls are TRBV7-2 and TRBJ1-5; D is possibly TRBD1 (5 bases). Trimming removed 5 bases at V and 6 bases at J, with 17 bases between. CDR1 and CDR2 (germline): SGHTA, FQGNSA. CDR3 length equals 15 residues. CDR3 sequence (DNA): TGTGCCAGCAGCCGGGGGTGGGGTGGGATTCAGCCCCAGCATTTT. It is translated as CASSRGWGGIQPQHF.

This sequence joins TRBV6-5 and TRBJ1-2; 7 nucleotides agree with TRBD1. The CDR3 spans 13 residues. The germline CDR1 and CDR2 sequences are MNHEY and SVGAGI. Losses at the gene ends were 7 bases for V and 6 bases for J; bases not matched to a gene: 8. The CDR3 DNA reads TGTGCCAGCAAGATCGGGACAGCTGATGGCTACACCTTC. Amino acids: CASKIGTADGYTF.

The chain combines TRBV5-3 with TRBJ2-2, with 8 nucleotides matching TRBD2. TRBV5-3 is flagged as an ORF with uncertain function. CDR3 size: 17 residues. V lost 3 bases, J lost 3 bases, and 10 bases stayed unmatched. The CDR3 loop reads CARSSVNGGAHTGELFF. CDR3 nucleotide sequence: TGTGCCAGAAGCTCCGTAAACGGGGGGGCTCACACCGGGGAGCTGTTTTTT.

This chain links TRBV4-2 with TRBJ1-3; D is ambiguous. Trimming stripped 4 bases from V and 0 bases from J, with 16 bases between. The germline CDR1 and CDR2 sequences are LGHNA and YNFKEQ. This CDR3 contains 17 residues. CDR3 nucleotide sequence: TGTGCCAGCAGCCGCCTCGACGCGGTTAGCTCTGGAAACACCATATATTTT. This gives the protein CASSRLDAVSSGNTIYF.

The chain links TRBV7-2 to TRBJ2-7; a weak D match, TRBD2 (6 bases). From germline, CDR1 is SGHTA and CDR2 FQGNSA. The CDR3 spans 14 residues. V dropped 7 bases and J dropped 1 base, with 14 bases sitting between them. CDR3 region: CASTLGGPSYEQYF. The CDR3 DNA sequence: TGTGCCAGCACCCTTGGAGGGCCTTCCTACGAGCAGTACTTC.

The CDR3 DNA sequence: TGTGCCAGCAGCACTCGTGACAGGGTACTCCACTTT. Translating gives CASSTRDRVLHF. V is TRBV7-8 and J is TRBJ1-6; TRBD1 aligns across 7 bases. Germline V gene lookup returns CDR1 SGHVS and CDR2 FQNEAQ. The V segment lost 5 bases and the J segment 16 bases; nucleotides outside the gene matches: 8. CDR3 size: 12 residues.

The chain combines TRBV19 with TRBJ1-4; 7 bases map to TRBD1. CDR3 length: 15 amino acids. The germline V gene encodes CDR1 LNHDA and CDR2 SQIVND (reference sequence). The ends lost 7 bases at V and 7 bases at J; junction bases unmatched: 12. The CDR3 loop reads CASKPMDRSGEKLFF. The CDR3 nucleotides are TGTGCCAGTAAGCCCATGGACAGGTCAGGTGAAAAACTGTTTTTT.

The gene calls are TRBV27 and TRBJ1-2; D uncertain. V gave up 6 bases and J gave up 8 bases, with 19 bases separating them. Germline values: CDR1 MNHEY, CDR2 SMNVEV (reference sequence). This CDR3 region has 14 residues. The CDR3 region has the DNA TGTGCCAGCAGCCCCCTGGGAGGGTTCGGGGGCTACACCTTC. This encodes CASSPLGGFGGYTF.

V and J are TRBV5-1 and TRBJ2-2; 8 bases agree with TRBD1. The CDR3 extends over 16 amino acids. Germline CDR1 is SGHRS and CDR2 is YFSETQ. V was pared by 3 bases and J by 7 bases, with 11 bases of the junction left unmatched. The CDR3 DNA is TGCGCCAGCAGCTCGGACCGACAGGGGTCAGGCGGGGAGCTGTTTTTT. Translation gives CASSSDRQGSGGELFF.

The chain's CDR3 is CASSLSGQKDSPLHF. CDR3 coding DNA: TGTGCCAGTAGTCTATCGGGACAGAAAGATTCACCCCTCCACTTT. The gene calls are TRBV19 and TRBJ1-6; 7 positions agree with TRBD1. Germline lookup yields CDR1 LNHDA and CDR2 SQIVND (reference sequence). The V gene end was trimmed by 5 bases and the J gene end by 8 bases; junction bases not matched to a gene: 9. The CDR3 has 15 amino acids. Full variable domain (outside the CDR3, taken from reference TRBV19 and TRBJ1-6): DGGITQSPKYLFRKEGQNVTLSCEQNLNHDAMYWYRQDPGQGLRLIYYSQIVNDFQKGDIAEGYSVSREKKESFPLTVTSAQKNPTAFYLCASSLSGQKDSPLHFGNGTRLTVT.

V and J are TRBV7-9 and TRBJ1-2; the D is unclear. CDR1 and CDR2 from the germline V gene are SEHNR and FQNEAQ (reference sequence). With 0 bases removed from V and 6 bases from J, the gap between germline ends came to 5 bases. The CDR3 has 12 residues. The CDR3 DNA reads as TGTGCCAGCAGCTTAGCTCAGGATGGCTACACCTTC. This gives the protein CASSLAQDGYTF.

This clone was seen just once. The chain combines TRBV5-1 with TRBJ2-2, with 10 nucleotides matching TRBD1. Germline CDR1 reads SGHRS; CDR2 reads YFSETQ. The CDR3 totals 17 residues. Trimming took 4 bases from V and 3 from J; bases not matched to a gene: 9. Here the CDR3 DNA reads TGCGCCAGCAGCCCCAGGTCGACAGGGGGCTACACCGGGGAGCTGTTTTTT. This gives the protein CASSPRSTGGYTGELFF.

The J gene is TRBJ1-5, the V gene TRBV6-5; the D gene is possibly TRBD1 (6 bases). Trimming removed 6 bases from V and 1 base from J, with 7 bases in between. Germline assignment: CDR1 MNHEY and CDR2 SVGAGI. The CDR3 has 13 residues. The CDR3 DNA sequence: TGTGCCAGCAGCAGGGGAAGCAATCAGCCCCAGCATTTT. Its protein product is CASSRGSNQPQHF.

The chain employs TRBV7-9 and TRBJ2-3; 9 bases match TRBD1. This CDR3 region has 15 residues. The germline CDR1 and CDR2 sequences are SEHNR and FQNEAQ (reference sequence). Trimming took 5 bases from V and 4 from J; bases not matched to a gene: 7. The CDR3 nucleotides are TGTGCCAGCAGCACCGGGACAGGGAGGGCAGATACGCAGTATTTT. It encodes CASSTGTGRADTQYF.

This rearrangement joins TRBV7-9 to TRBJ2-7; 8 nucleotides line up with TRBD2. The CDR3 runs 14 residues. Germline V lookup: CDR1 SEHNR, CDR2 FQNEAQ (reference sequence). Trimming at V came to 3 bases and at J to 2 bases, leaving 3 bases not matched to a gene. The CDR3 spells CASSFQLAAYEQYF. CDR3 nucleotide sequence: TGTGCCAGCAGCTTTCAACTAGCGGCCTACGAGCAGTACTTC.

The CDR3 region has the DNA TGTGCCAGCAGCCAAACTAGCGGGATTGGTAATGAGCAGTTCTTC. It encodes CASSQTSGIGNEQFF. The V call is TRBV3-1 (or the pseudogene TRBV3-2), the J call TRBJ2-1; TRBD2 agrees at 10 bases. Losses at the gene ends were 2 bases for V and 7 bases for J; bases not matched to a gene: 5. This CDR3 region has 15 residues. Germline V gene sequence: CDR1 LGHDT, CDR2 YNNKEL (reference sequence).

The chain carries TRBV7-9 and TRBJ1-1, with D maybe TRBD1 (5 bases). Trimming removed 5 bases from V and 4 bases from J, with 14 bases in between. The CDR3 spans 14 residues. In germline, CDR1 is SEHNR, CDR2 FQNEAQ (reference sequence). The CDR3 spells CASSPGRGVTEAFF. The CDR3 DNA is TGTGCCAGCAGCCCCGGGAGAGGGGTCACTGAAGCTTTCTTT. Full variable domain (remainder filled in from reference TRBV7-9 and TRBJ1-1): DTGVSQNPRHKITKRGQNVTFRCDPISEHNRLYWYRQTLGQGPEFLTYFQNEAQLEKSRLLSDRFSAERPKGSFSTLEIQRTEQGDSAMYLCASSPGRGVTEAFFGQGTRLTVV.